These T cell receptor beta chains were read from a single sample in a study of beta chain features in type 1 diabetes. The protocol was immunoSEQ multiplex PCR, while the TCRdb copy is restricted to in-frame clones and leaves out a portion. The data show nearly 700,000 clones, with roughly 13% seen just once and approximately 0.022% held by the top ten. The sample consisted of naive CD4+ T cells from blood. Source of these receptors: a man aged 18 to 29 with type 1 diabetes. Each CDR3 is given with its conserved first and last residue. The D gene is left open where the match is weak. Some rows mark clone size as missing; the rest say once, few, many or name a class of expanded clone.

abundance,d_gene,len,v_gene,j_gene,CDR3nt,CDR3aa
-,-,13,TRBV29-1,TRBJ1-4,TGCAGCGTCCCGGACGGGACTAATGAAAAACTGTTTTTT,CSVPDGTNEKLFF
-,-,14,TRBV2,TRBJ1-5,TGTGCCAGCACCAGAGAGGGGCCCACTCAGCCCCAGCATTTT,CASTREGPTQPQHF
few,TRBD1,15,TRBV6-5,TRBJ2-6,TGTGCCACCGGGACAGAGAGCTCTGGGGCCAACGTCCTGACTTTC,CATGTESSGANVLTF
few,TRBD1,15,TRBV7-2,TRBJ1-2,TGTGCCAGCAGCTTTTCGACAGGGGGATACTATGGCTACACCTTC,CASSFSTGGYYGYTF
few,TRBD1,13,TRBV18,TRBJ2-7,TGTGCCAGCTCACCCAGGGACAGGGATGAGCAGTACTTC,CASSPRDRDEQYF
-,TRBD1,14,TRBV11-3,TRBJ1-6,TGTGCCAGCAGCTTAGGGACAGGCCATTCACCCCTCCACTTT,CASSLGTGHSPLHF
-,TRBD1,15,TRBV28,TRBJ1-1,TGTGCCAGCAGCCCTGCGGGGCAGGGGGACACTGAAGCTTTCTTT,CASSPAGQGDTEAFF
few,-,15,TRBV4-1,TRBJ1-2,TGCGCCAGCAGCCAAGAGGAGGGAACAAACTATGGCTACACCTTC,CASSQEEGTNYGYTF
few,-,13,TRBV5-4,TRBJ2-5,TGTGCCAGCAGCTCGGAACCACAAGAGACCCAGTACTTC,CASSSEPQETQYF
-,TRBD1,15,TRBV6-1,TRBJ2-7,TGTGCCAGCAGTGAAGGTCCAGGGACAGCCTACGAGCAGTACTTC,CASSEGPGTAYEQYF
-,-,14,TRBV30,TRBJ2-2,TGTGCCTGGAGGGAGGGACCGAACACCGGGGAGCTGTTTTTT,CAWREGPNTGELFF
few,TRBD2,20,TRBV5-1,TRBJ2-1,TGCGCCAGCAGCTTGGCCGACACTAGCGGGGGCCGGAGCGCCTACAATGAGCAGTTCTTC,CASSLADTSGGRSAYNEQFF
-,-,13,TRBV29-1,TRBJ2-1,TGCAGCGTGGGCGGCAGAATGTTCAATGAGCAGTTCTTC,CSVGGRMFNEQFF
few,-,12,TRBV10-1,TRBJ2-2,TGCGCCAGCAGTGCACTGCCCGGGGAGCTGTTTTTT,CASSALPGELFF
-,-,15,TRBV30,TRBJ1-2,TGTGCCTGGAGTGTTGCAGGGTCAAGCTACTATGGCTACACCTTC,CAWSVAGSSYYGYTF
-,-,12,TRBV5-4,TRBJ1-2,TGTGCCAGCAGCGGGCGGAGCTATGGCTACACCTTC,CASSGRSYGYTF
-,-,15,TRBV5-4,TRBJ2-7,TGTGCCAGCAGCTTGGGGGGGACAACCCATGGAGAGCAGTACTTC,CASSLGGTTHGEQYF
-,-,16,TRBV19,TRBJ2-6,TGTGCCAGTAGTATGGCCCTAAACTCTGGGGCCAACGTCCTGACTTTC,CASSMALNSGANVLTF
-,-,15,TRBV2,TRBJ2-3,TGTGCCAGCAGTGGGGTAGCTAGTGCGGGGGATACGCAGTATTTT,CASSGVASAGDTQYF
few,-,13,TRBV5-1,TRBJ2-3,TGCGCCAGCAGCACAGGGTTCGCAGATACGCAGTATTTT,CASSTGFADTQYF
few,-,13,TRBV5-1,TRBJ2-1,TGCGCCAGCAGCTTGAGGGCCGACAATGAGCAGTTCTTC,CASSLRADNEQFF
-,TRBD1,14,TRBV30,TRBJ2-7,TGTGCATTTGGGTTTTATGACAGGGGGACCGAGCAGTACTTC,CAFGFYDRGTEQYF
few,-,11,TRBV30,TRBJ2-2,TGTGCCTGGCTCTCCCCCGGGGAGCTGTTTTTT,CAWLSPGELFF
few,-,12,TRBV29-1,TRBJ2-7,TGCAGCGTTGCAAGGGCGACCTACGAGCAGTACTTC,CSVARATYEQYF
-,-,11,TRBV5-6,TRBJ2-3,TGTGCCAGCAGCTTGCAGGATACGCAGTATTTT,CASSLQDTQYF
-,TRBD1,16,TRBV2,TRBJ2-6,TGTGCCACTACGGGACAGGATTTGTCTGGGGCCAACGTCCTGACTTTC,CATTGQDLSGANVLTF
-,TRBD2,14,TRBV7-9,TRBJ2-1,TGTGCCAGCAGCTTACTTAGCGGGGAGAATGAGCAGTTCTTC,CASSLLSGENEQFF
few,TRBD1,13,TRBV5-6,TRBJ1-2,TGTGCCAGCAGCTCCGACAGGGCGAATGGCTACACCTTC,CASSSDRANGYTF
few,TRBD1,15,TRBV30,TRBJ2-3,TGTGCCTGGAGCCCTAGGACAGGGACCGCAGATACGCAGTATTTT,CAWSPRTGTADTQYF
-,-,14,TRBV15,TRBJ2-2,TGTGCCACCAGCAGATACGTTAACACCGGGGAGCTGTTTTTT,CATSRYVNTGELFF
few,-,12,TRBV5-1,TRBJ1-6,TGCGCCAGCAGCTTTGGGGATTCACCCCTCCACTTT,CASSFGDSPLHF
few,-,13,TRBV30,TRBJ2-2,TGTGCCTGGAGTCGTGGGACTCCCGGGGAGCTGTTTTTT,CAWSRGTPGELFF
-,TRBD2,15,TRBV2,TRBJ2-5,TGTGCCAGCAGCGGCGGGGGGGGTCCCCAAGAGACCCAGTACTTC,CASSGGGGPQETQYF
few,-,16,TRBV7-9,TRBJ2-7,TGTGCCAGCAGCTTAGCGGGCTTCGGGGTAACCTACGAGCAGTACTTC,CASSLAGFGVTYEQYF
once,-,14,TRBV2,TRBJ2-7,TGTGCCAGCAGTGAAGCCTTAGGCTTCTACGAGCAGTACTTC,CASSEALGFYEQYF
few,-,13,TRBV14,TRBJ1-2,TGTGCCAGCAGCCTTGACAGGAGCTATGGCTACACCTTC,CASSLDRSYGYTF
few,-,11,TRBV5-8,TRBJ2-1,TGTGCCAGCAGCCCTAGGAATGAGCAGTTCTTC,CASSPRNEQFF
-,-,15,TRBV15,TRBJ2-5,TGTGCCACCAGCAGAACAGGGCCCAGGCTGGAGACCCAGTACTTC,CATSRTGPRLETQYF
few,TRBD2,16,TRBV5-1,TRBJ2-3,TGCGCCAGCAGCGTACGGACTAGCGGGACCACAGATACGCAGTATTTT,CASSVRTSGTTDTQYF
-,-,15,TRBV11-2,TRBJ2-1,TGTGCCAGCAGCTTAGGGGCCTCCAGGGGCAATGAGCAGTTCTTC,CASSLGASRGNEQFF
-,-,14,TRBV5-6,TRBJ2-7,TGTGCCAGCAGCTTTGAACCGCGCTTCTACGAGCAGTACTTC,CASSFEPRFYEQYF
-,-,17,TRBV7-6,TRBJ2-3,TGTGCCAGCAGCTTAACTGTAGGTGGTCCCTCAGGAGATACGCAGTATTTT,CASSLTVGGPSGDTQYF
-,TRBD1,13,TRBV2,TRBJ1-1,TGTGCCAGCAGTGACGGACAGGGGAGTCGAGCTTTCTTT,CASSDGQGSRAFF
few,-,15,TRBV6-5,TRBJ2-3,TGTGCCAGCAGGTCCTGGACGAGGGACACAGATACGCAGTATTTT,CASRSWTRDTDTQYF
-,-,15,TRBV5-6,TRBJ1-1,TGTGCCAGCAGCTTGGCGGGCAGGGTGAACACTGAAGCTTTCTTT,CASSLAGRVNTEAFF
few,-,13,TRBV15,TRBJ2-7,TGTGCCACCAGGTGGTCTGGGGCCCGCGAGCAGTACTTC,CATRWSGAREQYF
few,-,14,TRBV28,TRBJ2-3,TGTGCCAGCAGTCCGCCGACAGTCACAGATACGCAGTATTTT,CASSPPTVTDTQYF
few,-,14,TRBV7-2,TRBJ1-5,TGTGCCAGCAGCCCGCATCAGGGCGGCCAGCCCCAGCATTTT,CASSPHQGGQPQHF